Listed below are T cell receptor beta chains from one sample, sequenced in a study of blood T cell repertoires in COVID-19. Method: immunoSEQ multiplex PCR; TCRdb's copy keeps in-frame clones and lacks some. The profile covers 100,000 or so clones, with around 84% appearing a single time and 2.5% to 3.5% taken by the ten largest. Material for sequencing was peripheral blood. Source of these receptors: a man between 50 and 59 years old with active or convalescent COVID-19. Both conserved end residues are part of each CDR3. A D gene is named only where the DNA matches it firmly. Rows may omit the clone size; those that give it use once, few, many or a size class.

TGTGCCAGCAGCTTGGCCCCTAGCGGGGACCATTACAATTTT	CASSLAPSGDHYNF	TRBD2	-	TRBV5-6	TRBJ2-3
TGTGCCAGCAGCGTATGGGAGGGGGCCGGGGAGCTGTTTTTT	CASSVWEGAGELFF	-	-	TRBV9	TRBJ2-2
TGTGCCAGCACAAACTCACCCACTGAAGCTTTCTTT	CASTNSPTEAFF	-	-	TRBV6-6	TRBJ1-1
TGCGCCAGCAGGAGGGGGTCCACAGGGGGCACGAACACCGGGGAGCTGTTTTTT	CASRRGSTGGTNTGELFF	TRBD1	-	TRBV10-2	TRBJ2-2
TGTGCCAGCAGCGCGAGCGGGGGCCAAGATACGCAGTATTTT	CASSASGGQDTQYF	TRBD2	-	TRBV5-4	TRBJ2-3
TGTGCCAGCGGGGGGGCCGGACGAGATACGCAGTATTTT	CASGGAGRDTQYF	-	-	TRBV4-2	TRBJ2-3
TGTGCCAGCAGCCCAGACAGGGCCACTGAAGCTTTCTTT	CASSPDRATEAFF	TRBD1	-	TRBV7-8	TRBJ1-1
TGTGCCAGCAGTGAAGGCGACTCCAGGGGAGCTTTCTTT	CASSEGDSRGAFF	-	-	TRBV6-1	TRBJ1-1
TGTGCCAGCAGCTTGTCTACAGGGCTTAATTCACCCCTCCACTTT	CASSLSTGLNSPLHF	-	-	TRBV5-5	TRBJ1-6
TGTGCCAGCAGCGACTATATGACAGGGGGCTTCGGCAATGAGCAGTTCTTC	CASSDYMTGGFGNEQFF	TRBD1	-	TRBV9	TRBJ2-1
TGCAGCACACAGGAAGATAATGAAAAACTGTTTTTT	CSTQEDNEKLFF	-	few	TRBV29-1	TRBJ1-4
TGTGCCAGTAGTATCTCTTTTGGAGGGGCTGGAAACACCATATATTTT	CASSISFGGAGNTIYF	-	once	TRBV19	TRBJ1-3
TGTGCCAGCAGTTCATCTCAGGGGACCCCTGGAAACACCATATATTTT	CASSSSQGTPGNTIYF	-	-	TRBV28	TRBJ1-3
TGTGCCACCAGCGGGTCGGGGTGGGACAGGGTTGGCTACACCTTC	CATSGSGWDRVGYTF	TRBD1	-	TRBV15	TRBJ1-2
TGTGCCAGCAGCGAGGGACTGTCGGATGGCTACACCTTC	CASSEGLSDGYTF	-	-	TRBV7-2	TRBJ1-2
TGTGCCAGTAGTCGGGACAGCCCCACCGGGGAGCTGTTTTTT	CASSRDSPTGELFF	TRBD1	few	TRBV19	TRBJ2-2
TGCGCCAGCAGCTTGGAAGGGACAGGGGGCGCAGATACGCAGTATTTT	CASSLEGTGGADTQYF	TRBD1	once	TRBV5-1	TRBJ2-3
TGTGCCAGTAGTATATTGGGGACACTCGGGAACTATGGCTACACCTTC	CASSILGTLGNYGYTF	-	-	TRBV19	TRBJ1-2
TGCGCCAGCACCCGGACAGGCACTGAAGCTTTCTTT	CASTRTGTEAFF	TRBD1	-	TRBV4-1	TRBJ1-1
TGCGCCAGCAGCCAAGATATTGCAGGATACTCCTACGAGCAGTACTTC	CASSQDIAGYSYEQYF	-	-	TRBV4-1	TRBJ2-7
TGTGCCAGCCGGGCCGGGACAGTTTACAATGAGCAGTTCTTC	CASRAGTVYNEQFF	TRBD1	-	TRBV10-3	TRBJ2-1
TGTGCCAGCAGTGAAGCGGGAGGGAATAGCAATCAGCCCCAGCATTTT	CASSEAGGNSNQPQHF	-	-	TRBV6-1	TRBJ1-5
TGTGCCAGCAGTTCCCCTCCGATGACAGGGAGATCCTACGAGCAGTACTTC	CASSSPPMTGRSYEQYF	TRBD1	-	TRBV28	TRBJ2-7
TGTGCCAGCAGCTTATACAGGGTGGACTATGGCTACACCTTC	CASSLYRVDYGYTF	-	-	TRBV7-2	TRBJ1-2
TGTGCCAGCTCAGCGGACAGGGGGAACACTGAAGCTTTCTTT	CASSADRGNTEAFF	TRBD1	-	TRBV18	TRBJ1-1
TGTGCCAGCAGCAGGACAGGGGAGAGCAATCAGCCCCAGCATTTT	CASSRTGESNQPQHF	TRBD1	-	TRBV7-2	TRBJ1-5
TGTGCCAGCAGTGCCGGGACAGGGGGAAATTCACCCCTCCACTTT	CASSAGTGGNSPLHF	TRBD1	-	TRBV6-4	TRBJ1-6
TGTGCCAGCAGCCAACCTCAGCGGACCGGGGAGCTGTTTTTT	CASSQPQRTGELFF	-	-	TRBV3-1/TRBV3-2	TRBJ2-2
TGTGCCAGCAGCTCTTCCCTCGGCAGGCTCGCGAACACCGGGGAGCTGTTTTTT	CASSSSLGRLANTGELFF	-	-	TRBV7-2	TRBJ2-2
TGTGCCATCAGTACATCGGGACAGATGAACACTGAAGCTTTCTTT	CAISTSGQMNTEAFF	TRBD1	-	TRBV10-3	TRBJ1-1
TGTGCCAGCAGTGTACAGGGGGCTGAACGAAACACCATATATTTT	CASSVQGAERNTIYF	TRBD1	-	TRBV28	TRBJ1-3
TGTGCCAGCAGTGAAATAGCGGGGGCCTCCTTTGAGCAGTTCTTC	CASSEIAGASFEQFF	TRBD2	-	TRBV6-4	TRBJ2-1
TGTGCCAGCAGCCAAGACAAGCCCTTGCGGGACAATCAGCCCCAGCATTTT	CASSQDKPLRDNQPQHF	-	-	TRBV3-1/TRBV3-2	TRBJ1-5
TGTGCCAGCAGCCTAGGACATAGCTCTGGAAACACCATATATTTT	CASSLGHSSGNTIYF	-	once	TRBV7-7	TRBJ1-3
TGCGCCAGCAGCCAAGATAGGAGGGGACAGAGTTATGGCTACACCTTC	CASSQDRRGQSYGYTF	TRBD1	-	TRBV4-3	TRBJ1-2
TGTGCCAGCAGCACTCAGGGTTACGAGCAGTACTTC	CASSTQGYEQYF	-	-	TRBV7-2	TRBJ2-7
TGTGCCATCAGTCCGGGGACAGGGGGGAAAGATACGCAGTATTTT	CAISPGTGGKDTQYF	TRBD1	-	TRBV10-3	TRBJ2-3
TGCGCCAGCAGTCCACCGGGACAGGGGAACACCGGGGAGCTGTTTTTT	CASSPPGQGNTGELFF	TRBD1	once	TRBV10-1	TRBJ2-2
TGTGCCTGGAGTGTACAAGGCAGGTTGTTTAATGAAAAACTGTTTTTT	CAWSVQGRLFNEKLFF	-	-	TRBV30	TRBJ1-4
TGTGCCAGCAGTTTAGATCATTCCGGAAAACTGTTTTTT	CASSLDHSGKLFF	-	-	TRBV12-3/TRBV12-4	TRBJ1-4
TGTGCCAGCAGAATACAGGGGGCTGGCTCACCCCTCCACTTT	CASRIQGAGSPLHF	TRBD1	once	TRBV6-5	TRBJ1-6
TGTGCCAGCAGTCTTCTAGCGGGGGCCGTTTCAGATACGCAGTATTTT	CASSLLAGAVSDTQYF	TRBD2	-	TRBV2	TRBJ2-3
TGCGCCAGCAGTGATCAGGGGAATAGCAATCAGCCCCAGCATTTT	CASSDQGNSNQPQHF	-	-	TRBV10-1	TRBJ1-5
TGCGCCAGCAGCCCACGGGGGGAGGGCGGCTACACCTTC	CASSPRGEGGYTF	-	-	TRBV5-1	TRBJ1-2